This paragraph covers one TCR beta chain sequence. Its target is unknown. Unmatched junction bases numbered 9, after V lost 0 bases and J lost 7 bases. The V gene's germline CDR1 is LGHNA and CDR2 YNFKEQ. The CDR3 is 16 residues long. These data belong to a study of cytomegalovirus exposure and HLA in healthy donors. PCR amplification relied on 60 Vbeta primers (plus 13 Jbeta primers). TCRdb's table, derived via immunoSEQ multiplex PCR, lists solely in-frame clones and lacks some. The profile shows about 200,000 clones, 65% to 85% of them singletons. Study-wide results and limits: An analysis that was carried out later associated about 17,000 TCR beta sequences with HLA alleles at 0.05 false discovery rate.

The sample taken for sequencing was PBMCs. The TCR sequence derives from a woman aged 25 to 45 in good health and CMV-seronegative. The rearrangement links TRBV4-2 to TRBJ2-5, with 9 nucleotides matching TRBD2. The CDR3 DNA reads TGTGCCAGCAGCCAAGATGTAGGACTAGCGAGCGGGACCCAGTACTTC. Amino acids: CASSQDVGLASGTQYF.